The TCR beta chain under discussion was sequenced for a study of shared clonotypes between healthy human individuals. Study details: The study enrolled two women and a few men aged 18 to 49. Study-wide results and limits: Blood was the only sampled material, and tissue repertoires likely differ.

The CDR3 loop spans 14 amino acids. Trimming took 8 bases from V and 2 from J; bases not matched to a gene: 5. In germline, CDR1 is MNHEY, CDR2 SVGAGI. Across several immunoSEQ plates, the genomic DNA of each subset was split evenly. TCRdb's copy holds only in-frame clones and misses some; the assay was immunoSEQ multiplex PCR. The repertoire holds about 960,000 clones, about three quarters seen once, with about 1.5% in the top ten. About this clone itself: Antigen: not known.

The V gene is TRBV6-5, the J gene TRBJ2-7, with 11 positions matching TRBD2. Sequencing used memory CD4+ T cells sorted from blood. Subset given: CD45RA-negative fraction. The receptor was derived from a man between 18 and 35 years old in good health. The CDR3 here is CASAISGRAYEQYF. CDR3 nucleotide sequence: TGTGCCAGCGCGATTAGCGGGAGGGCCTACGAGCAGTACTTC.